This entry lists 8 T cell receptor beta chains sequenced from one sample in a study of PD-L1 blockade in urothelial cancer. Some clones are missing from TCRdb's copy, which holds only in-frame ones; the method was immunoSEQ multiplex PCR. The sample has just under 30,000 clones, around nine tenths seen once. Sequences were derived from PBMCs, sampled around atezolizumab (anti-PD-L1) treatment. Receptors originate from a man aged 50-60 years with urothelial cancer.

This chain links TRBV5-4 with TRBJ2-3; TRBD1 aligns across 8 bases. Germline CDR1 SGHNT, CDR2 YYREEE (reference sequence). The CDR3 length is 16 residues. Trimming at V came to 2 bases and at J to 5 bases, leaving 10 bases not matched to a gene. CDR3 nucleotide sequence: TGTGCCAGCAGCTTTCGGACAGGGAGGAAGGGAGATACGCAGTATTTT. It yields the protein CASSFRTGRKGDTQYF.

The chain is built from TRBV7-2 and TRBJ2-7, with 7 bases matching TRBD2. Germline assignment: CDR1 SGHTA and CDR2 FQGNSA. V dropped 6 bases and J dropped 7; count of bases not matched to a gene: 9. This CDR3 has 13 amino acids. For the CDR3, the DNA is TGTGCCAGCAGTCCGGGGGAGGGTTGGGAGCAGTACTTC. Its translation: CASSPGEGWEQYF. Using reference TRBV7-2 and TRBJ2-7 for the parts outside the CDR3, the full variable domain is GAGVSQSPSNKVTEKGKDVELRCDPISGHTALYWYRQSLGQGLEFLIYFQGNSAPDKSGLPSDRFSAERTGGSVSTLTIQRTQQEDSAVYLCASSPGEGWEQYFGPGTRLTVT.

The CDR3 sequence: CASTDRAGQGYTF. CDR3 sequence (DNA): TGTGCCAGCACCGATCGGGCAGGGCAGGGCTACACCTTC. The chain uses TRBV6-5 and TRBJ1-2, with D possibly TRBD1 on 5 matching bases. CDR1 and CDR2 from the germline V gene are MNHEY and SVGAGI. The CDR3 is 13 amino acids. V lost 7 bases and J 8 bases, leaving 17 bases between the germline ends.

The chain recombines TRBV6-5 with TRBJ1-2, with TRBD1 as a possible D gene (6 bases). The V end lost 2 bases, the J end lost 4 bases, and 8 bases lay between the germline ends. The CDR3 length is 13 residues. Germline lookup yields CDR1 MNHEY and CDR2 SVGAGI. This CDR3 reads CASSYQGPYGYTF. The CDR3 DNA is TGTGCCAGCAGTTACCAGGGGCCCTATGGCTACACCTTC.

The chain uses TRBV6-5 and TRBJ1-5; tentative D call: TRBD1 (5 bases). Trimming removed 2 bases from V and 6 bases from J, with 11 bases in between. The CDR3 length is 14 residues. Germline loops: CDR1 MNHEY, CDR2 SVGAGI. CDR3 in DNA: TGTGCCAGCAGTTACGGTTGGGGCGGTCAGCCCCAGCATTTT. This encodes CASSYGWGGQPQHF.

The genes are TRBV7-9 and TRBJ2-5, with 7 bases identical to TRBD2. With 2 bases clipped from V and 2 bases from J, the junction kept 5 bases outside the gene matches. The CDR3 consists of 15 residues. Germline CDR1 SEHNR, CDR2 FQNEAQ (reference sequence). This CDR3 reads CASSLFRGVQETQYF. In nucleotides, the CDR3 is TGTGCCAGCAGCTTATTTCGGGGGGTACAAGAGACCCAGTACTTC. Supplemented by reference TRBV7-9 and TRBJ2-5, the full variable domain reads DTGVSQNPRHKITKRGQNVTFRCDPISEHNRLYWYRQTLGQGPEFLTYFQNEAQLEKSRLLSDRFSAERPKGSFSTLEIQRTEQGDSAMYLCASSLFRGVQETQYFGPGTRLLVL.

V and J are TRBV6-1 and TRBJ2-2; a possible D gene is TRBD2 (5 bases). Trimming removed 10 bases at V and 2 bases at J, with 17 bases between. The CDR3 has 15 amino acids. The germline V gene encodes CDR1 MNHNS and CDR2 SASEGT. The CDR3 bases are TGTGCCATTTCCCCGGGATTTCTTAACACCGGGGAGCTGTTTTTT. It yields the protein CAISPGFLNTGELFF.

The chain recombines TRBV2 with TRBJ2-3; TRBD2 matches at 14 bases. The CDR3 runs to 15 residues. With 7 bases clipped from V and 9 bases from J, the junction kept 9 bases outside the gene matches. CDR1 is SNHLY and CDR2 is FYNNEI in the germline V gene. The CDR3 loop is CASTGGTSGGGTQYF. DNA of the CDR3: TGTGCCAGCACCGGTGGGACTAGCGGGGGTGGGACGCAGTATTTT.